The present T cell receptor (beta chain) was sequenced within a study of radiation and T cells in renal cell carcinoma. As to time point: blood 2 weeks post-SBRT. The treatment is: 15 Gy SBRT to primary tumor, nephrectomy 4 weeks later. After SBRT, blood was collected at 2 and 4 weeks, plus baseline. A note on this clone: Antigen unknown.

Whole-study results and caveats: In blood, top tumor clones expanded by 2 weeks, shrinking by 4.

V gave up 2 bases and J gave up 2 bases, with 15 bases separating them. Germline-derived CDR1 and CDR2 are SEHNR and FQNEAQ (reference sequence). The CDR3 sequence is 16 residues long. The data were produced by immunoSEQ multiplex PCR, yet TCRdb's version contains in-frame clones alone and is incomplete. The sample consists of some 130,000 clones, roughly four fifths of them appearing once. This TCR derives from a woman in her fifties or sixties with renal cell carcinoma. The J gene is TRBJ2-5, the V gene TRBV7-9; perhaps TRBD1 as D (5 bases). Source: blood, taken from a patient whose treatment included radiotherapy and nephrectomy. CDR3 sequence: CASSLLVAGSQETQYF. The DNA of the CDR3 is TGTGCCAGCAGCTTATTGGTGGCAGGGTCTCAAGAGACCCAGTACTTC.